Following are 28 T cell receptor beta chains from one sample sequenced in a study of cytomegalovirus exposure and HLA in healthy donors. Primers: 60 Vbeta forward and 13 Jbeta reverse. Libraries were prepared by immunoSEQ multiplex PCR; TCRdb keeps only in-frame clonotypes and omits some of them. The sample includes 180,000 or so clones, around 78% seen only once; the top ten take roughly 1.6%. The specimen sequenced was PBMCs. All receptors derive from a man between 18 and 29 years old in good health and CMV-seronegative.

V gene TRBV23-1 combines with J gene TRBJ1-3, with unresolved D. TRBV23-1 is an ORF; its function is uncertain. V shed 0 bases and J shed 2 bases, with 8 bases lying between them. CDR3 length equals 15 residues. Here the CDR3 reads CASSQSEEAGNTIYF. The CDR3 DNA reads TGCGCCAGCAGTCAATCAGAGGAAGCTGGAAACACCATATATTTT.

The sample holds one count of this clone. V usage is TRBV5-1 and J usage is TRBJ2-2; unclear D gene. The CDR3 runs 12 residues. Germline CDR1 is SGHRS and CDR2 is YFSETQ. Between the trimmed V and J ends, which lost 0 bases and 7 bases, there was a span of 4 bases. The CDR3 DNA follows: TGCGCCAGCAGCTTGGCGGGCGGGGAGCTGTTTTTT. As protein: CASSLAGGELFF.

This rearrangement joins TRBV5-1 to TRBJ2-5, with D possibly being TRBD1 (6 bases). With 2 bases removed from V and 4 bases from J, the gap between germline ends came to 24 bases. Looked up from germline, CDR1 is SGHRS and CDR2 is YFSETQ. The CDR3 spans 18 residues. The CDR3 coding sequence is TGCGCCAGCAGCTTTGGGGGCCGAGGGTATGGTAAGGTAGAGACCCAGTACTTC. Translation: CASSFGGRGYGKVETQYF.

This chain uses TRBV30 with TRBJ2-3; possible D gene TRBD2, 6 bases. V lost 0 bases, J lost 0 bases, and 10 bases lay in between. Germline assignment: CDR1 GTSNPN and CDR2 SVGIG (reference sequence). The CDR3 runs 15 residues. The CDR3 sequence is CAWSVGRISTDTQYF. As DNA, the CDR3 is TGTGCCTGGAGTGTAGGGAGGATTAGCACAGATACGCAGTATTTT.

The rearrangement joins TRBV10-1 to TRBJ2-3; a possible D gene is TRBD2 (5 bases). The CDR3 is made up of 15 amino acids. CDR1 is WNHNN and CDR2 is SYGVQD in the germline V gene (reference sequence). Trimming pared 0 bases from V and 4 bases from J, leaving 11 bases between. The CDR3 sequence: CASSESLGEADTQYF. CDR3 nucleotides: TGCGCCAGCAGTGAGTCCCTGGGAGAGGCAGATACGCAGTATTTT.

The CDR3 bases are TGTGCCAGTAGCCCTAGACAGGGGGAGCACTATGGCTACACCTTC. Protein sequence: CASSPRQGEHYGYTF. The chain joins TRBV19 to TRBJ1-2; TRBD1 agrees at 9 bases. This CDR3 contains 15 residues. CDR1 and CDR2 from the germline V gene are LNHDA and SQIVND (reference sequence). The ends lost 6 bases at V and 3 bases at J; junction bases unmatched: 8.

This chain links TRBV2 with TRBJ2-7; possible D gene TRBD2, 5 bases. V was shortened by 4 bases and J by 0 bases, with 13 bases between the two germline ends. The CDR3 has 15 amino acids. CDR1 is SNHLY and CDR2 is FYNNEI in the germline V gene. DNA of the CDR3: TGTGCCAGCAGTGTGAGCGGTCCCAACTCCTACGAGCAGTACTTC. Protein sequence: CASSVSGPNSYEQYF.

The chain is built from TRBV6-1 and TRBJ1-5; 8 nucleotides align to TRBD1. The CDR3 covers 15 residues. Per germline, CDR1 MNHNS and CDR2 SASEGT. Unmatched junction bases numbered 4, after V lost 2 bases and J lost 4 bases. CDR3 region: CASSESTGGNQPQHF. CDR3 sequence (DNA): TGTGCCAGCAGTGAATCAACAGGGGGGAATCAGCCCCAGCATTTT.

The chain joins TRBV7-3 to TRBJ2-2; D is possibly TRBD1 (6 bases). Germline V gene lookup returns CDR1 SGHTA and CDR2 FQGTGA. The CDR3 is 15 residues long. Between the trimmed V and J ends, which lost 6 bases and 2 bases, there was a span of 13 bases. The CDR3, as DNA: TGTGCCAGCAGGCCGCCGGGACATAACACCGGGGAGCTGTTTTTT. This codes for CASRPPGHNTGELFF.

This clone was detected only once. This chain links TRBV6-1 with TRBJ2-7; tentative D call: TRBD2 (5 bases). This CDR3 contains 12 residues. Deletions cut 1 base from V and 4 bases from J, with 5 bases between. Germline V CDR1 and CDR2: MNHNS, SASEGT. The CDR3 region is CASSEGRYEQYF. In DNA form, the CDR3 reads TGTGCCAGCAGTGAAGGGAGGTACGAGCAGTACTTC.

This clone was found a few times. V gene TRBV6-5 combines with J gene TRBJ2-7; 10 bases match TRBD1. The CDR3 covers 14 residues. Germline CDR1 MNHEY, CDR2 SVGAGI. After removal of 6 bases from V and 2 bases from J, the junction contained 4 bases not matched to a gene. The DNA for the CDR3 is TGTGCCAGCAGCCGGGGACAGGGGACCTACGAGCAGTACTTC. This encodes CASSRGQGTYEQYF.

This clone was observed a single time. V usage is TRBV7-9 and J usage is TRBJ2-6; D perhaps matches TRBD2 (6 bases). The CDR3 has 15 residues. The V gene lost 4 bases and the J gene lost 1 base, with 8 bases spanning the gap. Germline V gene lookup returns CDR1 SEHNR and CDR2 FQNEAQ (reference sequence). The CDR3 coding sequence is TGTGCCAGCAGCTGGACTACGTCTGGGGCCAACGTCCTGACTTTC. Protein sequence: CASSWTTSGANVLTF.

This sequence joins TRBV29-1 and TRBJ2-5; maybe TRBD2 (5 bases). The CDR3 has 16 residues. Germline CDR1 SQVTM, CDR2 ANQGSEA. The germline V and J ends were trimmed by 3 bases and 0 bases, with 17 bases remaining between them. Written as DNA, the CDR3 is TGCAGCGTTGACGGGGAGACACTGGGGTACCAAGAGACCCAGTACTTC. It translates to CSVDGETLGYQETQYF.

The chain recombines TRBV14 with TRBJ2-7, with D possibly TRBD1 on 5 matching bases. Germline V lookup: CDR1 SGHDN, CDR2 FVKESK. The CDR3 length is 14 residues. The ends were cut back, 1 base at V and 5 bases at J, with 12 bases in the middle. CDR3 loop: CASSQVRAVDEQYF. The CDR3 DNA sequence: TGTGCCAGCAGCCAAGTCAGGGCGGTTGACGAGCAGTACTTC.

In this sample, this clone turned up once. Here the CDR3 reads CASQGGRNQPQHF. The CDR3 nucleotides are TGTGCCAGCCAGGGGGGCAGAAATCAGCCCCAGCATTTT. The chain is built from TRBV28 and TRBJ1-5, with TRBD1 identical over 7 bases. The CDR3 sequence is 13 residues long. Losses at the gene ends were 8 bases for V and 4 bases for J; bases not matched to a gene: 5. The V gene's germline CDR1 is MDHEN and CDR2 SYDVKM.

This clone has just one count. J is TRBJ2-7 and V is TRBV4-1, with 7 bases aligning to TRBD1. This CDR3 has 14 residues. CDR1 and CDR2 (germline): MGHRA, YSYEKL. Trimming removed 0 bases from V and 6 bases from J; junction bases left unmatched: 5. CDR3 DNA: TGCGCCAGCAGCCAAGAAGACAGGGTATCCGAGCAGTACTTC. It yields the protein CASSQEDRVSEQYF.

CDR3 in DNA: TGTGCCAGCACGCCGGACACTGGTTACCACGAGCAGTACTTC. It is translated as CASTPDTGYHEQYF. The V call is TRBV28, the J call TRBJ2-7, with a tentative D call TRBD1 (5 bases). The CDR3 has 14 residues. Trimming cost V 7 bases and J 5 bases, with 18 bases left between them. Germline loops: CDR1 MDHEN, CDR2 SYDVKM. Looking up the rest from reference TRBV28 and TRBJ2-7 gives the full variable domain: DVKVTQSSRYLVKRTGEKVFLECVQDMDHENMFWYRQDPGLGLRLIYFSYDVKMKEKGDIPEGYSVSREKKERFSLILESASTNQTSMYLCASTPDTGYHEQYFGPGTRLTVT.

CDR3 region: CASSARQGGSTDTQYF. The CDR3 DNA reads TGTGCCAGCAGCGCGAGACAGGGGGGTAGCACAGATACGCAGTATTTT. The chain has TRBV7-8 and TRBJ2-3, with 9 positions matching TRBD1. The CDR3 is 16 residues long. CDR1 and CDR2 (germline): SGHVS, FQNEAQ. The V segment lost 5 bases and the J segment 0 bases; nucleotides outside the gene matches: 6.

The V gene is TRBV19, the J gene TRBJ2-5, with 8 nucleotides matching TRBD1. The V gene end was trimmed by 8 bases and the J gene end by 4 bases; junction bases not matched to a gene: 6. The CDR3 consists of 13 residues. Germline CDR1 reads LNHDA; CDR2 reads SQIVND (reference sequence). For the CDR3, the DNA is TGTGCCAGTTCTTCAGGGGGCCGAGAGACCCAGTACTTC. Its protein is CASSSGGRETQYF.

This sequence joins TRBV28 and TRBJ1-5; TRBD1 might be the D (6 bases). This CDR3 contains 12 residues. The germline gives CDR1 MDHEN, CDR2 SYDVKM. The V end was cut by 7 bases, the J end by 4 bases, with 8 bases between. The CDR3 spells CASNRVNQPQHF. In nucleotides, the CDR3 is TGTGCCAGCAACAGGGTTAATCAGCCCCAGCATTTT.

This chain joins TRBV19 and TRBJ2-1; D ambiguous. CDR1 is LNHDA and CDR2 is SQIVND in the germline V gene (reference sequence). V lost 1 base, J lost 4 bases, and 8 bases lay in between. The CDR3 runs 14 residues. The CDR3 loop is CASSIAPEYNEQFF. The DNA of the CDR3 is TGTGCCAGTAGTATAGCCCCAGAATACAATGAGCAGTTCTTC.

The J gene is TRBJ1-2, the V gene TRBV28, with a tentative D call TRBD1 (6 bases). Trimming cost V 8 bases and J 8 bases, with 9 bases left between them. The CDR3 loop spans 10 amino acids. Germline V CDR1 and CDR2: MDHEN, SYDVKM. The CDR3 nucleotides read TGTGCCAGCGGGAGGGGGGGCTACACCTTC. Residues: CASGRGGYTF.

V is TRBV28 and J is TRBJ1-2, with 7 bases that match TRBD1. Losses at the gene ends were 2 bases for V and 5 bases for J; bases not matched to a gene: 8. This CDR3 has 15 amino acids. Germline CDR1 reads MDHEN; CDR2 reads SYDVKM. The CDR3 bases are TGTGCCAGCAGTTTACCCGACAGGGTGGGGTATGGCTACACCTTC. This codes for CASSLPDRVGYGYTF.

The chain is built from TRBV27 and TRBJ1-1, with 10 bases lining up with TRBD1. The CDR3 consists of 15 residues. CDR1 is MNHEY and CDR2 is SMNVEV in the germline V gene (reference sequence). V lost 8 bases, J lost 0 bases, and 6 bases stayed unmatched. The CDR3 bases are TGTGCCAGCGGAAGGACAGGGGGAATGAACACTGAAGCTTTCTTT. Its protein is CASGRTGGMNTEAFF.

The chain is built from TRBV10-1 and TRBJ1-1, with D perhaps TRBD1 (6 bases). CDR1 is WNHNN, CDR2 SYGVQD, per germline (reference sequence). CDR3 size: 14 residues. V was shortened by 3 bases and J by 1 base, with 9 bases between the two germline ends. The CDR3 sequence: CASSDVGGNTEAFF. In DNA, the CDR3 is TGCGCCAGCAGTGATGTAGGGGGGAACACTGAAGCTTTCTTT.

The chain is built from TRBV30 and TRBJ1-2, with D possibly TRBD1 on 6 matching bases. The CDR3 covers 14 residues. Germline assignment: CDR1 GTSNPN and CDR2 SVGIG (reference sequence). The V and J ends lost 3 bases and 4 bases respectively, with 15 bases between them. CDR3 protein: CAWRTRGSLYGYTF. The CDR3 DNA sequence: TGTGCCTGGAGAACCAGGGGATCTCTCTATGGCTACACCTTC.

This clone was observed a few times. Sequence at one end of the junction differs from germline and may be a read error. The chain uses TRBV30 and TRBJ1-1; D ambiguous. The V gene's germline CDR1 is GTSNPN and CDR2 SVGIG (reference sequence). CDR3 length equals 12 residues. The CDR3 protein is CAWRGENAEAFF. CDR3 in DNA: TGTGCCTGGAGGGGCGAGAACGCTGAAGCTTTCTTT.

CDR3 amino acids: CASSRRAGTELQETQYF. CDR3 DNA: TGCGCCAGCAGCCGTAGAGCCGGGACAGAGCTACAAGAGACCCAGTACTTC. This chain joins TRBV5-1 and TRBJ2-5, with 7 bases lining up with TRBD1. CDR1 is SGHRS and CDR2 is YFSETQ in the germline V gene. The CDR3 extends over 17 amino acids. V lost 4 bases and J lost 2; bases outside the gene matches: 14.